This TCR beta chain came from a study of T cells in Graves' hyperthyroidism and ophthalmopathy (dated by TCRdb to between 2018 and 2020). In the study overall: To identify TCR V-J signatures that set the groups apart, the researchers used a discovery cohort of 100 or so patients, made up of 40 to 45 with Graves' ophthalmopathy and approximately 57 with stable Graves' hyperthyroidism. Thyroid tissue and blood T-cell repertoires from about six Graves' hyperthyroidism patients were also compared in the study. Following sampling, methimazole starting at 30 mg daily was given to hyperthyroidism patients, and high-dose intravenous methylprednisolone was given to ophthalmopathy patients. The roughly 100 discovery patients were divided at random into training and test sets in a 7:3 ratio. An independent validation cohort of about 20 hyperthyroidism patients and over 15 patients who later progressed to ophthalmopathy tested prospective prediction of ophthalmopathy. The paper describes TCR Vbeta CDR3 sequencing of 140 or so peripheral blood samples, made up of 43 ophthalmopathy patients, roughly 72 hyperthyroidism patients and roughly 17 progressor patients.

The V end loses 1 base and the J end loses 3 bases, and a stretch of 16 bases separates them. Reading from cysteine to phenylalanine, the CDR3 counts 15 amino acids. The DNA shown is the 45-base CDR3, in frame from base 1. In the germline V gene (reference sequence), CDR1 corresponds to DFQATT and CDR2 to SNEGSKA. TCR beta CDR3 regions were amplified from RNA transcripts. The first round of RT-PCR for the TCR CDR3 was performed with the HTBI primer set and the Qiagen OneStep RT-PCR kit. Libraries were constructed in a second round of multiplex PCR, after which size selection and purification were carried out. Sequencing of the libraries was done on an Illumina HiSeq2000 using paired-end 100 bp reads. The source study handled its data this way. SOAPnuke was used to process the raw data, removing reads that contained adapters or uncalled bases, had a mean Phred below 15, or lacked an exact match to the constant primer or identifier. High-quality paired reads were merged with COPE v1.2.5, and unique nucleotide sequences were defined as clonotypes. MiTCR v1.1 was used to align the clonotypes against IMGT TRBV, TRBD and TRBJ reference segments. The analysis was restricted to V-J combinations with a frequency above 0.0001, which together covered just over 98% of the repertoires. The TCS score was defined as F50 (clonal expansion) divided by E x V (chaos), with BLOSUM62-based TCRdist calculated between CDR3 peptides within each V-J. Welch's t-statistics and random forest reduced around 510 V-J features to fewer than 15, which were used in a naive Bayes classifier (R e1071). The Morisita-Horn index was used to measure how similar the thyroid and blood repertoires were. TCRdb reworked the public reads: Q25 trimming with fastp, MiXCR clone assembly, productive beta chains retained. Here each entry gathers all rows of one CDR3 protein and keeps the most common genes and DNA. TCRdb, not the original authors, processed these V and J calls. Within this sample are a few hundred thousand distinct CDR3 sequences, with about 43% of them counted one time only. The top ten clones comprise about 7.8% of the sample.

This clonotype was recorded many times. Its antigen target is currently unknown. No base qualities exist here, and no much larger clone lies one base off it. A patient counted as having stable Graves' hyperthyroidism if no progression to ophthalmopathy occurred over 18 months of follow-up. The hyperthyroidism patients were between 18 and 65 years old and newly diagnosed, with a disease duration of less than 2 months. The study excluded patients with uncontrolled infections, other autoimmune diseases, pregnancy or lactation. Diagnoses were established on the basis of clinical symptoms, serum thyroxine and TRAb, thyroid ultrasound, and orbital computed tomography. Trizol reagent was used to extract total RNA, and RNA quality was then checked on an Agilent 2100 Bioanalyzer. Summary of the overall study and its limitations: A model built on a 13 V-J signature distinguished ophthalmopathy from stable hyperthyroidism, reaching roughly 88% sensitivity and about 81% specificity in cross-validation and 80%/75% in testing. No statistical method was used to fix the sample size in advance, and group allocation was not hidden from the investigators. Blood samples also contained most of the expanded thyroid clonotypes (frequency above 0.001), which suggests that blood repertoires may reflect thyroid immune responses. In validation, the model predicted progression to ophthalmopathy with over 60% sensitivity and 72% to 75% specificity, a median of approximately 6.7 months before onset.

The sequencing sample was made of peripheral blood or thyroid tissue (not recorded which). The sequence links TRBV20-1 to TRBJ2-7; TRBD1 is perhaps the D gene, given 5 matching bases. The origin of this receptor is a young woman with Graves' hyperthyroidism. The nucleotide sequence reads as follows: TGCAGTGCTAGAGCGACCAGGAAGGGGATCTACGAGCAGTACTTC. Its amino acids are CSARATRKGIYEQYF.